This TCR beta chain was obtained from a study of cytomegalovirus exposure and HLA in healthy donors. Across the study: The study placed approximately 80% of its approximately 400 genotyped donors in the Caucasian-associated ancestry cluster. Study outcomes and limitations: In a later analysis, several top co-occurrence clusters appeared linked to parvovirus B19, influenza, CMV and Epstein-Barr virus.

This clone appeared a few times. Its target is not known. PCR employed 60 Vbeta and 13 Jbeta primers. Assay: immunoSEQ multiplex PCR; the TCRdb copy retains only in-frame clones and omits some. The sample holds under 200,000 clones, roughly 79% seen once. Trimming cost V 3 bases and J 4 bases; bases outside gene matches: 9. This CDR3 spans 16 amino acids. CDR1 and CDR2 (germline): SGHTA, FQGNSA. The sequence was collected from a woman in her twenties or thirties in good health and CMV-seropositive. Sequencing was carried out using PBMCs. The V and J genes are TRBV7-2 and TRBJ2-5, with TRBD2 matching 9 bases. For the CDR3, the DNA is TGTGCCAGCAGCTTCCCGGGGCGGGAGGGCCGAGAGACCCAGTACTTC. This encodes CASSFPGREGRETQYF.